The T cell receptor beta chain under discussion was sequenced for a study of T cell repertoires in cytomegalovirus infection. This clonotype occurred many times. TCRdb called the reads again in MiXCR, with one record for every CDR3 protein. The sample has over 85,000 distinct CDR3 sequences; about 17% are singletons. This CDR3 is 17 amino acids long. Trimming removed 6 bases from V and 3 bases from J; junction bases left unmatched: 16. The source of this sequence is a human donor in good health (CMV status not recorded). Some clones in this sample may be carry-over from other donors' samples. The sample was PBMCs. V usage is TRBV12-3 or TRBV12-4 and J usage is TRBJ2-7; 8 bases agree with TRBD1. The CDR3 bases are TGTGCCAGCAGACGCGGCGGCAGGGGGCTAGGGCGCTACGAGCAGTACTTC. As protein: CASRRGGRGLGRYEQYF.